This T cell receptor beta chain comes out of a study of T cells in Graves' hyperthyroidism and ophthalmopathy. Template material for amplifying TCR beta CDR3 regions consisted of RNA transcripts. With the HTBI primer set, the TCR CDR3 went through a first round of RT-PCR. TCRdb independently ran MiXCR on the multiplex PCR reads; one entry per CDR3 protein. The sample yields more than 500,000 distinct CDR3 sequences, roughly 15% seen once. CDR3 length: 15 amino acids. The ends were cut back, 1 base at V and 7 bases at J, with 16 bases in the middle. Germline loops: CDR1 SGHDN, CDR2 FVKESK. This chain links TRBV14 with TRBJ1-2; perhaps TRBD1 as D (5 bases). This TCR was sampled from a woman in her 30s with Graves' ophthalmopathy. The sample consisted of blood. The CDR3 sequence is CASSQVASSGGGYTF. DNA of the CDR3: TGTGCCAGCAGCCAAGTCGCCTCGTCGGGGGGTGGCTACACCTTC.